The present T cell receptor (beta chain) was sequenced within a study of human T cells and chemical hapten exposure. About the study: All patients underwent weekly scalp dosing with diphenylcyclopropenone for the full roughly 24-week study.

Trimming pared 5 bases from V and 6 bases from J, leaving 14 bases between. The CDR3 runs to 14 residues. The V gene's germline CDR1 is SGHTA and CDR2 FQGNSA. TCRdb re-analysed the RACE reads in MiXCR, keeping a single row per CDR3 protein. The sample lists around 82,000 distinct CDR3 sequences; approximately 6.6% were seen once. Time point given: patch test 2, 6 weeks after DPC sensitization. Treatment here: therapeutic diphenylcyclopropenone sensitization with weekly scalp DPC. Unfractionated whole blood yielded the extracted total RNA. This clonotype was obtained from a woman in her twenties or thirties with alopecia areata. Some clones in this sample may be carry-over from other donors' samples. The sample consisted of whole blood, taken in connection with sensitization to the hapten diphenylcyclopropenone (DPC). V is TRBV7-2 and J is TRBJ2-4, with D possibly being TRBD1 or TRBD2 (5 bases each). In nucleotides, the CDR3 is TGTGCCAGCAGCGTAGGGACCATTCGAAACATTCAGTACTTC. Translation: CASSVGTIRNIQYF.